The entry that follows covers one TCR beta chain sequence. Its target is unknown. Germline CDR1 reads MDHEN; CDR2 reads SYDVKM. The CDR3 has 13 residues. V was trimmed by 7 bases and J by 7 bases, leaving 13 bases between them. Several immunoSEQ plates held equal portions of the genomic DNA taken from each subset. The assay was immunoSEQ multiplex PCR, and TCRdb's table has in-frame clones only and misses some. The sample has some 2.1 million clones, 93% seen once. Selected positively for CCR7 and CD45RO-negative, naive CD8 cells excluded terminally differentiated effector memory CD45RA+ cells. The sample originates from a study of shared clonotypes between healthy human individuals. Points from the study as a whole: Naive CD4 clonotypes overlapped across a handful of donors at 4.5% to 5.5%. It was expected that sequencing depth would affect clonotype sharing among donors.

The TCR originated in a man aged 18 to 30 in good health. Some clones in this sample may be carry-over from other donors' samples. The V gene is TRBV28, the J gene TRBJ1-4; D not resolved. Sequencing used naive CD8+ T cells from PBMCs. The DNA for the CDR3 is TGTGCCAGCAAGAGGGTTATCGGTGAAAAACTGTTTTTT. This translates into CASKRVIGEKLFF.